Following are 28 T cell receptor beta chains from one sample sequenced in a study of blood T cells in healthy people across ages. It was with a sample-barcoded 5' primer and a J-beta primer mix that a second PCR of roughly 6 to 11 cycles was run. TCRdb ran MiXCR on the 5' RACE reads and lists one entry per CDR3 protein. The sample consists of 850,000 to 1,000,000 distinct CDR3 sequences, 45% to 50% of them appearing once. The source material was blood. These receptors came from a man aged 25 to 40 in good health.

The chain combines TRBV5-1 with TRBJ2-1; perhaps TRBD1 as D (6 bases). The length of the CDR3 is 14 residues. V was clipped by 3 bases and J by 2 bases, with 9 bases between them. CDR1 is SGHRS, CDR2 YFSETQ, per germline. Written as DNA, the CDR3 is TGCGCCAGCAGCTACGGACAGACCTACAATGAGCAGTTCTTC. Protein: CASSYGQTYNEQFF. The variable domain in full, completed from reference TRBV5-1 and TRBJ2-1, reads KAGVTQTPRYLIKTRGQQVTLSCSPISGHRSVSWYQQTPGQGLQFLFEYFSETQRNKGNFPGRFSGRQFSNSRSEMNVSTLELGDSALYLCASSYGQTYNEQFFGPGTRLTVL.

The chain employs TRBV6-1 and TRBJ1-5; D is undetermined. V lost 2 bases and J lost 2, with 13 bases in between. Germline CDR1 is MNHNS and CDR2 is SASEGT. This CDR3 spans 16 amino acids. CDR3 DNA: TGTGCCAGCAGTGAACGAGAGCGCACCGGCAATCAGCCCCAGCATTTT. Translated, it gives CASSERERTGNQPQHF.

The V gene is TRBV6-1, the J gene TRBJ1-5; D not certain. V was shortened by 1 base and J by 7 bases, with 5 bases between the two germline ends. CDR3 length equals 12 residues. The germline V gene has CDR1 MNHNS and CDR2 SASEGT. CDR3 DNA sequence: TGTGCCAGCAGTGAAGGGGCCCAGCCCCAGCATTTT. It is translated as CASSEGAQPQHF.

J is TRBJ2-4 and V is TRBV7-8; D gene uncertain. The DNA end lines up better with TRBJ2-7; the J call may be wrong. Germline assignment: CDR1 SGHVS and CDR2 FQNEAQ. This CDR3 spans 13 amino acids. The CDR3 DNA reads as TGTGCCAGCAGCCCTAGGTACAGCTACGAGCAGTACTTC. Translating gives CASSPRYSYEQYF.

This chain joins TRBV4-1 and TRBJ2-2; TRBD1 is a possible D gene (6 bases). Trimming removed 0 bases at V and 7 bases at J, with 12 bases between. CDR1 is MGHRA, CDR2 YSYEKL, per germline. The CDR3 runs to 15 residues. The CDR3 DNA sequence: TGCGCCAGCAGCCAAGAAACAGGGATGGGCGGGGAGCTGTTTTTT. Amino acids: CASSQETGMGGELFF.

This clonotype was detected many times. The chain has TRBV20-1 and TRBJ2-3; D unresolved. The CDR3 loop spans 13 amino acids. CDR1 is DFQATT, CDR2 SNEGSKA, per germline (reference sequence). The CDR3 loop is CRPGTYNTDTQYF. The CDR3 DNA reads TGCCGGCCTGGCACATACAACACAGATACGCAGTATTTT.

To note about this clonotype: A junction end diverges from the germline sequence, so it may reflect a read error. The chain carries TRBV6-5 and TRBJ1-1, with TRBD1 identical over 8 bases. Germline-derived CDR1 and CDR2 are MNHEY and SVGAGI. The CDR3 runs 15 residues. The CDR3: CVSSYPGQGKAEAFF. The CDR3 DNA reads as TGTGTCAGCAGTTACCCCGGACAGGGAAAGGCTGAAGCTTTCTTT.

This clonotype has only one observation. The V call is TRBV2, the J call TRBJ2-1, with a tentative D call TRBD2 (6 bases). CDR1 SNHLY and CDR2 FYNNEI come from the germline V gene. V was clipped by 8 bases and J by 2 bases, with 25 bases between them. The CDR3 sequence is 18 residues long. The CDR3 region is CASSPGTAGPRAYNEQFF. Written as DNA, the CDR3 is TGTGCCAGCTCTCCGGGGACTGCGGGTCCTAGGGCCTACAATGAGCAGTTCTTC.

V gene TRBV20-1 combines with J gene TRBJ2-5; D ambiguous. The CDR3 covers 13 residues. CDR1 is DFQATT and CDR2 is SNEGSKA in the germline V gene (reference sequence). Between the trimmed V and J ends, which lost 3 bases and 11 bases, there was a span of 19 bases. The CDR3 DNA sequence: TGCAGTGCTAGGGGTGACATCGGCCGAGAGCAGTACTTC. Its protein product is CSARGDIGREQYF.

V gene TRBV12-3 or TRBV12-4 combines with J gene TRBJ1-4; TRBD1 matches at 9 bases. The V gene end was trimmed by 5 bases and the J gene end by 0 bases; junction bases not matched to a gene: 1. The CDR3 has 15 amino acids. This CDR3 reads CASSGTGSTNEKLFF. As DNA, the CDR3 is TGTGCCAGCAGTGGGACAGGGTCAACTAATGAAAAACTGTTTTTT.

This rearrangement joins TRBV27 to TRBJ2-1, with TRBD2 matching over 8 bases. The CDR3 is made up of 17 amino acids. J lost 0 bases, V lost 3 bases, and 7 bases had no gene match. Looked up from germline, CDR1 is MNHEY and CDR2 is SMNVEV (reference sequence). CDR3 sequence reads: CASSFPSGFSSYNEQFF. The CDR3, as DNA: TGTGCCAGCAGTTTCCCTAGCGGGTTCAGCTCCTACAATGAGCAGTTCTTC.

Turning to this clonotype: One end of the junction does not line up with germline, which may come from a read error. The chain joins TRBV24-1 to TRBJ2-3, with 7 bases lining up with TRBD1. Looked up from germline, CDR1 is KGHDR and CDR2 is SFDVKD. CDR3 length: 16 residues. This CDR3 is CATSDPGQFSTGTQYF. The CDR3 coding sequence is TGTGCCACCAGTGACCCGGGACAGTTTAGCACAGGTACGCAGTATTTT.

This clonotype was counted between two and nine times. The chain recombines TRBV11-2 with TRBJ2-4; 7 bases fit TRBD1. TRBJ2-7 explains the end of the DNA better; the J call may be wrong. Per the germline V gene, CDR1 is SGHAT and CDR2 is FQNNGV. The CDR3 length is 15 residues. The CDR3 reads CASSSWDSISYEQYF. As DNA, the CDR3 is TGTGCCAGCAGCTCCTGGGACAGCATATCCTACGAGCAGTACTTC.

The chain has TRBV4-2 and TRBJ2-3; 7 nucleotides match TRBD1. The V gene's germline CDR1 is LGHNA and CDR2 YNFKEQ. V was clipped by 0 bases and J by 2 bases; unmatched bases: 5. The CDR3 consists of 16 residues. This CDR3 is CASSQDSGGATDTQYF. CDR3 bases: TGTGCCAGCAGCCAAGATTCAGGGGGAGCCACAGATACGCAGTATTTT.

The J gene is TRBJ2-2, the V gene TRBV6-5, with D maybe TRBD1 (6 bases). Germline V gene lookup returns CDR1 MNHEY and CDR2 SVGAGI. The CDR3 is 13 amino acids. CDR3 bases: TGTGCAGCCGGACAGACGAACACCGGGGAGCTGTTTTTT. Protein sequence: CAAGQTNTGELFF.

The chain links TRBV21-1 to TRBJ1-5; TRBD1 is the table's D call and was not checked against the DNA. TRBV21-1 is marked as a pseudogene. The CDR3 consists of 16 residues. The DNA of the CDR3 is TGTGCCAGCAGCAAAAGGGTGTTTCCGGGTTTTCAGCCCCAGCATTTT. The encoded protein is CASSKRVFPGFQPQHF.

The chain couples TRBV10-3 to TRBJ2-1, with D possibly matching TRBD2 (6 bases). V lost 6 bases, J lost 8 bases, and 20 bases lay in between. Germline V CDR1 and CDR2: ENHRY, SYGVKD. This CDR3 region has 15 residues. The CDR3 DNA follows: TGTGCCATCAGGCAACTGACTAGGGCCGGCGATGAGCAGTTCTTC. This sequence encodes CAIRQLTRAGDEQFF.

The sample holds a few counts of this clonotype. The rearrangement uses TRBV27 and TRBJ2-7, with 13 bases aligning to TRBD2. The V gene's germline CDR1 is MNHEY and CDR2 SMNVEV (reference sequence). CDR3 size: 15 residues. The ends lost 6 bases at V and 7 bases at J; junction bases unmatched: 9. CDR3 sequence (DNA): TGTGCCAGCAGCCACCTCCCGGGACTAGCGGGGGAGCAGTACTTC. It encodes CASSHLPGLAGEQYF.

The rearrangement links TRBV9 to TRBJ2-1, with 11 bases that match TRBD1. The CDR3 runs 13 residues. The ends lost 4 bases at V and 14 bases at J; junction bases unmatched: 8. Germline lookup yields CDR1 SGDLS and CDR2 YYNGEE. CDR3 sequence (DNA): TGTGCCAGCAGCTGGGATGGGACAGGGGGAAAGTTCTTC. It is translated as CASSWDGTGGKFF. Variable domain in full (rest from reference TRBV9 and TRBJ2-1): DSGVTQTPKHLITATGQRVTLRCSPRSGDLSVYWYQQSLDQGLQFLIQYYNGEERAKGNILERFSAQQFPDLHSELNLSSLELGDSALYFCASSWDGTGGKFFGPGTRLTVL.

The chain couples TRBV6-1 to TRBJ2-5, with 9 bases matching TRBD1. Germline CDR1 reads MNHNS; CDR2 reads SASEGT. The CDR3 runs 14 residues. J was trimmed by 2 bases and V by 11 bases; bases with no gene match: 9. The CDR3 spells CAGQGTGRQETQYF. In DNA, the CDR3 is TGTGCCGGTCAAGGGACAGGGAGACAAGAGACCCAGTACTTC.

The chain is built from TRBV4-3 and TRBJ2-3; perhaps TRBD1 as D (5 bases). Germline V gene data show CDR1 as LGHNA and CDR2 as YSLEER. The ends were cut back, 0 bases at V and 5 bases at J, with 9 bases in the middle. This CDR3 has 14 residues. CDR3: CASSQEGALDTQYF. The CDR3 nucleotides read TGCGCCAGCAGCCAAGAAGGGGCGCTAGATACGCAGTATTTT.

This chain uses TRBV2 with TRBJ2-2; D possibly corresponds to TRBD2 (6 bases). This CDR3 comprises 14 residues. Germline V gene lookup returns CDR1 SNHLY and CDR2 FYNNEI. V was trimmed by 6 bases and J by 6 bases, leaving 14 bases between them. The CDR3 DNA reads as TGTGCCAGCAGGGGGGACTCCGTGGCCGGGGAGCTGTTTTTT. Residues: CASRGDSVAGELFF. The full variable domain, in which reference TRBV2 and TRBJ2-2 provide the parts outside the CDR3, is EPEVTQTPSHQVTQMGQEVILRCVPISNHLYFYWYRQILGQKVEFLVSFYNNEISEKSEIFDDQFSVERPDGSNFTLKIRSTKLEDSAMYFCASRGDSVAGELFFGEGSRLTVL.

The V and J genes are TRBV27 and TRBJ1-6; D gene unclear. The V end was cut by 3 bases, the J end by 9 bases, with 15 bases between. The CDR3 spans 15 residues. CDR1 is MNHEY and CDR2 is SMNVEV in the germline V gene (reference sequence). The CDR3 nucleotides read TGTGCCAGCAGTTTTAAGCCCACTCTATCTTCACCCCTCCACTTT. The encoded protein is CASSFKPTLSSPLHF.

The chain has TRBV6-6 and TRBJ2-4; D is uncertain. Germline CDR1 and CDR2: MNHNY and SVGAGI (reference sequence). Trimming took off 1 base at V and 0 bases at J, with 13 bases between the two ends. This CDR3 spans 17 amino acids. The CDR3 coding sequence is TGTGCCAGCAGTTACTTAAGTCCCAACTTAGCCAAAAACATTCAGTACTTC. Protein product: CASSYLSPNLAKNIQYF.

V is TRBV4-1 and J is TRBJ1-5, with 8 nucleotides matching TRBD1. Germline V gene lookup returns CDR1 MGHRA and CDR2 YSYEKL. Germline trimming cut 3 bases from V and 6 bases from J; bases unmatched to any gene: 7. This CDR3 is built from 15 residues. DNA for the CDR3: TGCGCCAGCAGCCATGACGGACAGGGACGTCAGCCCCAGCATTTT. Its protein is CASSHDGQGRQPQHF.

The gene calls are TRBV6-2 or TRBV6-3 and TRBJ1-2; D uncertain. CDR3 length: 15 residues. Germline CDR1 and CDR2: MNHEY and SVGEGT. Between the trimmed V and J ends, which lost 5 bases and 4 bases, there was a span of 17 bases. For the CDR3, the DNA is TGTGCCAGCAGTCCCTCCCTTTCGGGGATCTATGGCTACACCTTC. This translates into CASSPSLSGIYGYTF.

This clonotype was observed at least ten times. This chain links TRBV4-2 with TRBJ1-4; D is unresolved. There are 17 residues in the CDR3. Trimming removed 3 bases at V and 0 bases at J, with 14 bases between. Germline-derived CDR1 and CDR2 are LGHNA and YNFKEQ. The CDR3 spells CASSQRRASATNEKLFF. The CDR3 bases are TGTGCCAGCAGCCAGCGGAGGGCGAGTGCAACTAATGAAAAACTGTTTTTT.

This clonotype was observed a few times. The rearrangement uses TRBV13 and TRBJ2-1, with D possibly matching TRBD1 (5 bases). Germline V gene lookup returns CDR1 PRHDT and CDR2 FYEKMQ (reference sequence). CDR3 length: 15 residues. Trimming shortened V by 4 bases and J by 5 bases, and 15 bases separated the two germline ends. CDR3 protein: CASSSRGGQDNEQFF. The CDR3 region has the DNA TGTGCCAGCAGCTCAAGGGGCGGTCAGGACAATGAGCAGTTCTTC.